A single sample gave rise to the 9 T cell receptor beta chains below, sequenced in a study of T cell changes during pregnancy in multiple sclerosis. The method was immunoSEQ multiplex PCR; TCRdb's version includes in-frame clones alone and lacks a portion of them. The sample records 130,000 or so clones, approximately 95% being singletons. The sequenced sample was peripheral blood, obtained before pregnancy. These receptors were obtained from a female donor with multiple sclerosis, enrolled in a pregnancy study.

CDR3 protein: CASSERQGGQPQHF. CDR3 sequence (DNA): TGTGCCAGCAGTGAGAGGCAGGGTGGTCAGCCCCAGCATTTT. The rearrangement uses TRBV6-1 and TRBJ1-5; possible D gene TRBD1, 5 bases. The CDR3 covers 14 residues. Germline assignment: CDR1 MNHNS and CDR2 SASEGT. V dropped 3 bases and J dropped 6 bases, with 12 bases sitting between them.

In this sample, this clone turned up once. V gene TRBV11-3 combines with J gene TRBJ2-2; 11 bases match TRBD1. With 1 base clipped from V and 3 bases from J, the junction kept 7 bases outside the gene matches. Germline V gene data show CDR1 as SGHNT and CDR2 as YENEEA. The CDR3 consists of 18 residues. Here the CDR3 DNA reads TGTGCCAGCAGCTTAGGGGACAGGGGGTCTCCGGACACCGGGGAGCTGTTTTTT. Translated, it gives CASSLGDRGSPDTGELFF.

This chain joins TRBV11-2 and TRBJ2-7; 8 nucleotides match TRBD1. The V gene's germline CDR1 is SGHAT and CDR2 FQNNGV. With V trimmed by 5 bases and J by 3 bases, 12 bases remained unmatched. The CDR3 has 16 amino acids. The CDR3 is CASSLSSGTGYYEQYF. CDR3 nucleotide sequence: TGTGCCAGCAGCCTTAGCTCCGGGACAGGATACTACGAGCAGTACTTC. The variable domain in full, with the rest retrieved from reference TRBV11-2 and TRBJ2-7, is EAGVAQSPRYKIIEKRQSVAFWCNPISGHATLYWYQQILGQGPKLLIQFQNNGVVDDSQLPKDRFSAERLKGVDSTLKIQPAKLEDSAVYLCASSLSSGTGYYEQYFGPGTRLTVT.

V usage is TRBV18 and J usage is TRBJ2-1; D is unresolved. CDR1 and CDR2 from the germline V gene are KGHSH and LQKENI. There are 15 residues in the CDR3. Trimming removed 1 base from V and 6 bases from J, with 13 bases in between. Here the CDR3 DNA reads TGTGCCAGCTCACCACTTAACCACCACGGCAATGAGCAGTTCTTC. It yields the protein CASSPLNHHGNEQFF.

CDR3 sequence (DNA): TGTGCCAGCAGCTTAATCCAGGGGGAAAAACTGTTTTTT. Translating gives CASSLIQGEKLFF. The chain joins TRBV7-3 to TRBJ1-4; tentative D call: TRBD1 (6 bases). Germline V gene lookup returns CDR1 SGHTA and CDR2 FQGTGA. The CDR3 totals 13 residues. V gave up 1 base and J gave up 8 bases, with 8 bases separating them.

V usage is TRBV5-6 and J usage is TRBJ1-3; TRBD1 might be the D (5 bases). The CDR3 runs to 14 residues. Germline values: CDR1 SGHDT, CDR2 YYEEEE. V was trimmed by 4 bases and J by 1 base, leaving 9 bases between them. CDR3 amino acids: CASSPRGSGNTIYF. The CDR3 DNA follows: TGTGCCAGCAGCCCTCGGGGGTCTGGAAACACCATATATTTT.

This CDR3 is CASSSGQGNEQYF. The CDR3 nucleotides are TGTGCCAGCAGCTCCGGACAGGGCAACGAGCAGTACTTC. The chain joins TRBV9 to TRBJ2-7, with 8 bases that match TRBD1. Germline CDR1 is SGDLS and CDR2 is YYNGEE. The V gene end was trimmed by 4 bases and the J gene end by 5 bases; junction bases not matched to a gene: 5. CDR3 size: 13 residues.

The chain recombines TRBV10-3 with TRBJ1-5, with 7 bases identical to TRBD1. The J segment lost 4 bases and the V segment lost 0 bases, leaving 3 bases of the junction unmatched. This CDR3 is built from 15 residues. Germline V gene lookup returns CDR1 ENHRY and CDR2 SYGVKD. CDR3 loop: CAISESGQPNQPQHF. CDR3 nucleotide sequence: TGTGCCATCAGTGAGTCGGGACAGCCGAATCAGCCCCAGCATTTT.

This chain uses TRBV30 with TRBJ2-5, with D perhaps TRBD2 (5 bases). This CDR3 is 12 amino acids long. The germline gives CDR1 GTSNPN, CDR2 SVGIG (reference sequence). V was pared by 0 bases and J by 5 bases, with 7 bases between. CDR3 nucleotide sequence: TGTGCCTGGAGTGTACGGAGGGAGACCCAGTACTTC. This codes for CAWSVRRETQYF.